This paragraph covers one T cell receptor (beta chain) sequence. Antigen specificity is unknown. It was across several immunoSEQ plates that each subset's genomic DNA was evenly split. Each PCR replicate from the sorted subsets contained about 200 ng DNA, which is around 30,000 T cell genomes. Clones were read by immunoSEQ multiplex PCR, and TCRdb kept only the in-frame ones, dropping some. Of 2 million to 2.5 million clones in the sample, 93% were seen once. The CDR3 spans 15 residues. The V gene's germline CDR1 is MNHNS and CDR2 SASEGT. With V trimmed by 7 bases and J by 4 bases, 9 bases remained unmatched. The record originates from a study of shared clonotypes between healthy human individuals. Study-wide background: With ages of 18 to 49, the donors were a couple of women and a few men.

Study-level points and caveats: Memory subsets generally showed lower estimated richness than naive subsets.

The sample comprised naive CD4+ T cells from PBMCs. Subset: CD45RA+ positively selected. The rearrangement links TRBV6-1 to TRBJ2-3; TRBD2 agrees at 9 bases. The sequence was obtained from a man between 18 and 35 years old in good health. Some clones in this sample may be carry-over from other donors' samples. CDR3 sequence reads: CASKGGRAGADTQYF. CDR3 bases: TGTGCCAGCAAGGGCGGGAGGGCCGGTGCAGATACGCAGTATTTT.